This TCR beta chain was identified during a study of STAT3 mutations in large granular lymphocyte leukemia. Looking at the study overall: More than 30% of treated T-LGLL patients showed hematologic response to immunosuppression.

To note about this clone: Its antigen is currently unknown.

Study results and limitations: At least one immunodominant TCR beta clonotype appeared in every T-cell large granular lymphocyte leukemia patient. In several patients, dominant TCR clone burden exceeded STAT3 mutant burden, suggesting STAT3 mutation arose secondarily. In about 30% of the 18 patients, new TCR clonotypes emerged after therapy.

Assay used: immunoSEQ multiplex PCR; TCRdb lists only in-frame clones, some missing. The sample includes approximately 20,000 clones, 92% of them seen just once. The CDR3 consists of 14 residues. J lost 7 bases, V lost 7 bases, and 9 bases had no gene match. The germline gives CDR1 MNHEY, CDR2 SVGAGI. V usage is TRBV6-5 and J usage is TRBJ2-1; 8 bases line up with TRBD1. The sample consisted of peripheral blood mononuclear cells. The TCR comes from a man in his 60s with T-cell large granular lymphocyte leukemia. Some clones in this sample may be carry-over from other donors' samples. CDR3 sequence: CASTLGQGRNEQFF. The CDR3 bases are TGTGCCAGCACTCTCGGACAGGGAAGGAATGAGCAGTTCTTC.